Shown below are 6 T cell receptor beta chains from a single sample sequenced in a study of CXCR3-negative and CXCR3-positive naive CD8 T cells. The method, 5' RACE with UMI labels, was used to prepare the TRB cDNA libraries. TCRdb derives one entry per CDR3 protein from the 5' RACE reads, leaving out DNA. The sample spans about 5,500 distinct CDR3 sequences; the ten largest clones claim around 2%. Source material: naive CXCR3- CD8+ T cells from blood. Subset described: CD45RO-CCR7+CD27+CD95- naive CD8+ T cells lacking CXCR3 (TNR3-). Every receptor here comes from a human donor in good health. Some clones in this sample may be carry-over from other donors' samples.

The chain combines TRBV20-1 with TRBJ2-7; TCRdb picks TRBD1, but there is no DNA to check that call. CDR3 size: 15 residues. Per the germline V gene, CDR1 is DFQATT and CDR2 is SNEGSKA (reference sequence). The CDR3 is CSARPLLGGSYEQYF.

The chain joins TRBV4-1 to TRBJ1-2. Germline-derived CDR1 and CDR2 are MGHRA and YSYEKL. The CDR3 extends over 14 amino acids. The CDR3 sequence: CASSQGLVGYGYTF.

The chain employs TRBV9 and TRBJ1-1. This CDR3 region has 11 residues. In germline, CDR1 is SGDLS, CDR2 YYNGEE. The CDR3 reads CASSVSTEAFF.

The J gene is TRBJ2-3, the V gene TRBV20-1; TCRdb selects TRBD2, and the lack of DNA leaves this call unchecked. The length of the CDR3 is 15 residues. Germline V CDR1 and CDR2: DFQATT, SNEGSKA (reference sequence). CDR3: CSARAVSWGLDTQYF.

Its frequency marks this clonotype as medium-sized. The chain combines TRBV24-1 with TRBJ2-1; TCRdb names TRBD2, which stays unverified in the absence of DNA. The CDR3 has 15 amino acids. Germline CDR1 is KGHDR and CDR2 is SFDVKD. CDR3 in amino acids: CATSDNTASYNEQFF.

This rearrangement joins TRBV9 to TRBJ1-2. From germline, CDR1 is SGDLS and CDR2 YYNGEE. The CDR3 covers 15 residues. CDR3 residues: CASSVVEVVTDGYTF.